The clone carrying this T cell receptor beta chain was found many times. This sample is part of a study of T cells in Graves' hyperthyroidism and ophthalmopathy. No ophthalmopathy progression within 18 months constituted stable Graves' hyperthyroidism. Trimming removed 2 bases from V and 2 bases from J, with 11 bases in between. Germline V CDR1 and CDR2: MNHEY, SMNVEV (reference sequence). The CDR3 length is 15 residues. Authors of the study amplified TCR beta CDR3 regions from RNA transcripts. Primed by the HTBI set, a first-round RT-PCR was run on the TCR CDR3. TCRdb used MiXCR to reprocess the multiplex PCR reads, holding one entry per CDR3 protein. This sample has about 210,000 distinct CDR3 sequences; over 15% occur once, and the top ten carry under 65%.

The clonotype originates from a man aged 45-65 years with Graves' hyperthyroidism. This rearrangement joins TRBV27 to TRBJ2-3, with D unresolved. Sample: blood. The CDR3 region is CASSLMMASTDTQYF. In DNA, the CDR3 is TGTGCCAGCAGTTTAATGATGGCTTCCACAGATACGCAGTATTTT.